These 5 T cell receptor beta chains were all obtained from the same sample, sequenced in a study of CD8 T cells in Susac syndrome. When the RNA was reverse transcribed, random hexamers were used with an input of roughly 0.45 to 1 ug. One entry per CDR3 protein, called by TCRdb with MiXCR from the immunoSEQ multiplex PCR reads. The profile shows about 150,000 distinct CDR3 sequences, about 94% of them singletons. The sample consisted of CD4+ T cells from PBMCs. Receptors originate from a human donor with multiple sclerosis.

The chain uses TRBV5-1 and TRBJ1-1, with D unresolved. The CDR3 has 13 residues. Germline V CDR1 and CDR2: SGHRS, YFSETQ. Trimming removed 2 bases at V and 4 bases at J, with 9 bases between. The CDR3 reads CASSFGVGTEAFF. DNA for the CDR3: TGCGCCAGCAGCTTCGGGGTGGGCACTGAAGCTTTCTTT.

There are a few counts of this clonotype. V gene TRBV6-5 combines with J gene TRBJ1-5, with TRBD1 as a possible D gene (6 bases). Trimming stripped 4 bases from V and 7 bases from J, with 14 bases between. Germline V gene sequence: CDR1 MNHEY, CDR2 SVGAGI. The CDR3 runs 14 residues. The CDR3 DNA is TGTGCCAGCAGTTCATCCCTGGGACAACAGCCCCAGCATTTT. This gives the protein CASSSSLGQQPQHF.

The CDR3 region is CASSPGPIYNEQFF. CDR3 in DNA: TGTGCCAGTAGCCCGGGACCGATCTACAATGAGCAGTTCTTC. This chain connects TRBV19 to TRBJ2-1; perhaps D is TRBD1 or TRBD2 (5 bases each). Trimming pared 6 bases from V and 3 bases from J, leaving 12 bases between. The CDR3 length is 14 residues. Germline assignment: CDR1 LNHDA and CDR2 SQIVND (reference sequence).

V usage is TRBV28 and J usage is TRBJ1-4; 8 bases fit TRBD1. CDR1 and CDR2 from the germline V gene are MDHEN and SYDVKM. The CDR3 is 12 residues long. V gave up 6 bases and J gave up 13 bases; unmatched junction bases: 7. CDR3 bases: TGTGCCAGCAGACAGGGGGGGAACATACTGTTTTTT. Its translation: CASRQGGNILFF.

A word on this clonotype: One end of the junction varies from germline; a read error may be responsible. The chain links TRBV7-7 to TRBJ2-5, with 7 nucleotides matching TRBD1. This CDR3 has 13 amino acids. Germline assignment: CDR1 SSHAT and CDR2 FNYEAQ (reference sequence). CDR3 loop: CASSHYRGETQYF. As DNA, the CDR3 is TGTGCTAGCAGCCACTACAGGGGTGAGACCCAGTACTTC.